One sample yielded the 4 T cell receptor beta chains listed below, sequenced in a study of cytomegalovirus exposure and HLA in healthy donors (dated by TCRdb to about 2017). The method was the immunoSEQ multiplex PCR assay. For the multiplex PCR, a mixture combining 60 forward primers for TCR Vbeta segments and 13 reverse primers for TCR Jbeta segments was used. Sourced from immuneACCESS, this table was stored by TCRdb with only in-frame sequences that have V and J called. A share of the clones is absent; for the studies checked, an unresolved V gene accounts for under half, and the remainder has no known explanation. For this sample there are 150,000 to 200,000 clones; 85% appear just once. The leading ten clones occupy 1% of the sample. The specimen sequenced was PBMCs. The receptors stem from a boy between 2 and 10 years old in good health and CMV-seronegative.

This clone appeared once. The chain employs TRBV6-6 and TRBJ2-1; 7 bases align to TRBD1. Germline V gene sequence: CDR1 MNHNY, CDR2 SVGAGI (reference sequence). V shed 6 bases and J 4 bases; nucleotides not matched to a gene: 9. The CDR3 contains 15 residues. The CDR3 nucleotides are TGTGCCAGCAGCCCTATGACAGGGTTGTACAATGAGCAGTTCTTC. As protein: CASSPMTGLYNEQFF.

This chain uses TRBV2 with TRBJ1-2, with 9 nucleotides matching TRBD1. After removal of 4 bases from V and 5 bases from J, the junction contained 2 bases not matched to a gene. The CDR3 covers 13 residues. Germline V gene data show CDR1 as SNHLY and CDR2 as FYNNEI. The chain's CDR3 is CASSAGQGYGYTF. CDR3 DNA sequence: TGTGCCAGCAGTGCTGGACAGGGGTATGGCTACACCTTC.

The chain carries TRBV19 and TRBJ1-5; 8 bases are a match to TRBD1. This CDR3 region has 17 residues. Germline lookup yields CDR1 LNHDA and CDR2 SQIVND (reference sequence). V lost 7 bases to trimming and J lost 0 bases; unmatched junction nucleotides: 11. This CDR3 is CASNSPGQEYSNQPQHF. The CDR3 region has the DNA TGTGCCAGTAACTCCCCGGGACAGGAGTATAGCAATCAGCCCCAGCATTTT.

J is TRBJ2-2 and V is TRBV28, with 9 bases matching TRBD1. The germline CDR1 and CDR2 sequences are MDHEN and SYDVKM. The J segment lost 1 base and the V segment lost 4 bases, leaving 4 bases of the junction unmatched. The CDR3 is 16 residues long. Here the CDR3 reads CASSSPDRGNTGELFF. Here the CDR3 DNA reads TGTGCCAGCAGTTCCCCGGACAGGGGGAACACCGGGGAGCTGTTTTTT.